These 32 T cell receptor beta chains were sequenced from one sample in a study of cytomegalovirus exposure and HLA in healthy donors. The PCR made use of 60 Vbeta and 13 Jbeta primers. Using immunoSEQ multiplex PCR, the repertoire was profiled, and TCRdb retains in-frame clones only, with some absent. The data show under 200,000 clones, with 65% to 85% seen just once and around 2.5% held by the top ten. Source material: PBMCs. The origin of the receptors is a woman in her 40s in good health and CMV-seropositive.

This clone has only a few counts. The chain is built from TRBV7-9 and TRBJ2-7, with D maybe TRBD1 (6 bases). Germline CDR1 is SEHNR and CDR2 is FQNEAQ (reference sequence). The CDR3 totals 14 residues. V gave up 6 bases and J gave up 7 bases, with 19 bases separating them. For the CDR3, the DNA is TGTGCCAGCAGTAAAAAGGGGGATTTCAAGGAGCAGTACTTC. Translation: CASSKKGDFKEQYF.

The V and J genes are TRBV10-3 and TRBJ2-3, with D tentatively TRBD2 (6 bases). Germline assignment: CDR1 ENHRY and CDR2 SYGVKD. Trimming took off 7 bases at V and 1 base at J, with 12 bases between the two ends. The CDR3 consists of 14 residues. The CDR3, as DNA: TGTGCCATCAAAGGTTCTAGCGGCACAGATACGCAGTATTTT. Translation: CAIKGSSGTDTQYF.

The chain couples TRBV11-3 to TRBJ2-7, with 12 nucleotides matching TRBD2. Trimming took 5 bases from V and 4 from J; bases not matched to a gene: 3. The CDR3 spans 14 residues. Germline V gene sequence: CDR1 SGHNT, CDR2 YENEEA. The CDR3 DNA follows: TGTGCCAGCAGCCCAGGACTAGCGGGATACGAGCAGTACTTC. This encodes CASSPGLAGYEQYF.

Comment on this clone: This specimen includes other DNA sequences encoding the same CDR3. The chain links TRBV5-1 to TRBJ1-2; D is possibly TRBD1 (5 bases). V was pared by 4 bases and J by 2 bases, with 12 bases between. The CDR3 loop spans 14 amino acids. Germline V CDR1 and CDR2: SGHRS, YFSETQ. The chain's CDR3 is CASSGGQLNYGYTF. DNA for the CDR3: TGCGCCAGCAGCGGCGGACAACTAAACTATGGCTACACCTTC.

As DNA, the CDR3 is TGTGCCTGGAGTGTACAGGGGGCCTGGGGGGAGACCCAGTACTTC. Encoded protein: CAWSVQGAWGETQYF. The chain uses TRBV30 and TRBJ2-5; 9 nucleotides match TRBD1. Germline V CDR1 and CDR2: GTSNPN, SVGIG (reference sequence). J was trimmed by 5 bases and V by 0 bases; bases with no gene match: 7. The CDR3 length is 15 residues.

This CDR3 is CASSGGQSARLYEQYF. In DNA, the CDR3 is TGTGCCAGCAGCGGCGGACAGTCCGCAAGGCTTTACGAGCAGTACTTC. The V gene is TRBV5-4, the J gene TRBJ2-7, with D possibly being TRBD1 (6 bases). CDR3 size: 16 residues. Germline V gene data show CDR1 as SGHNT and CDR2 as YYREEE (reference sequence). The V end was cut by 4 bases, the J end by 4 bases, with 21 bases between.

This clone was counted a single time. This chain links TRBV6-6 with TRBJ2-1; possible D gene TRBD1, 6 bases. The CDR3 length is 14 residues. V was trimmed by 6 bases and J by 4 bases, leaving 13 bases between them. The germline V gene encodes CDR1 MNHNY and CDR2 SVGAGI (reference sequence). The CDR3 DNA sequence: TGTGCCAGCAGGCCGGGACAAGCATACAATGAGCAGTTCTTC. Protein sequence: CASRPGQAYNEQFF.

This clone was seen a handful of times. The CDR3 DNA reads as TGTGCCAGCAGACGGAGGGACTCCTACAATGAGCAGTTCTTC. This gives the protein CASRRRDSYNEQFF. This chain links TRBV27 with TRBJ2-1, with D possibly matching TRBD2 (6 bases). The germline V gene encodes CDR1 MNHEY and CDR2 SMNVEV (reference sequence). CDR3 size: 14 residues. V shed 6 bases and J shed 0 bases, with 9 bases lying between them.

This sequence joins TRBV19 and TRBJ1-2, with a tentative D call TRBD1 (6 bases). The V and J ends lost 4 bases and 7 bases respectively, with 13 bases between them. Germline V lookup: CDR1 LNHDA, CDR2 SQIVND (reference sequence). CDR3 length: 13 amino acids. The CDR3 nucleotides are TGTGCCAGTAGTAACACAGGGACATCTGGCTACACCTTC. This gives the protein CASSNTGTSGYTF.

J is TRBJ2-5 and V is TRBV5-6, with a tentative D call TRBD1 (6 bases). The CDR3 sequence is 14 residues long. V was cut by 0 bases and J by 6 bases, with 12 bases left in between. Germline V gene data show CDR1 as SGHDT and CDR2 as YYEEEE. CDR3 protein: CASSLGQGRKTQYF. In DNA, the CDR3 is TGTGCCAGCAGCTTGGGGCAGGGGAGAAAGACCCAGTACTTC. Based on the CDR3 plus reference TRBV5-6 and TRBJ2-5, the full variable domain is DAGVTQSPTHLIKTRGQQVTLRCSPKSGHDTVSWYQQALGQGPQFIFQYYEEEERQRGNFPDRFSGHQFPNYSSELNVNALLLGDSALYLCASSLGQGRKTQYFGPGTRLLVL.

This clone appeared a single time. The chain recombines TRBV10-1 with TRBJ2-3, with D perhaps TRBD1 (6 bases). This CDR3 contains 14 residues. V was cut by 4 bases and J by 2 bases, with 10 bases left in between. CDR1 is WNHNN and CDR2 is SYGVQD in the germline V gene (reference sequence). The CDR3 reads CASSAGQITDTQYF. The CDR3 DNA reads as TGCGCCAGCAGTGCCGGACAGATCACAGATACGCAGTATTTT.

This clone was seen more than once but under ten times. The chain employs TRBV19 and TRBJ1-4; TRBD1 matches 9 bases. J lost 7 bases, V lost 7 bases, and 7 bases had no gene match. CDR1 and CDR2 (germline): LNHDA, SQIVND (reference sequence). This CDR3 contains 14 residues. CDR3 DNA sequence: TGTGCCAGTACCCCACAGGGGGCGGTTGAAAAACTGTTTTTT. It translates to CASTPQGAVEKLFF. Complete variable domain (other parts from reference TRBV19 and TRBJ1-4): DGGITQSPKYLFRKEGQNVTLSCEQNLNHDAMYWYRQDPGQGLRLIYYSQIVNDFQKGDIAEGYSVSREKKESFPLTVTSAQKNPTAFYLCASTPQGAVEKLFFGSGTQLSVL.

The J gene is TRBJ2-1, the V gene TRBV27; 13 nucleotides line up with TRBD2. J was trimmed by 8 bases and V by 4 bases; bases with no gene match: 5. CDR1 and CDR2 (germline): MNHEY, SMNVEV (reference sequence). This CDR3 has 15 amino acids. The CDR3 here is CASSSGLAGLHEQFF. DNA for the CDR3: TGTGCCAGCAGTTCGGGACTAGCGGGATTACATGAGCAGTTCTTC.

V and J are TRBV7-9 and TRBJ2-1; 7 bases fit TRBD1. CDR1 and CDR2 from the germline V gene are SEHNR and FQNEAQ (reference sequence). V shed 0 bases, J shed 0 bases, and the junction held 5 bases outside the gene matches. CDR3 length: 17 amino acids. The CDR3 here is CASSLASGQSSYNEQFF. The CDR3 DNA reads TGTGCCAGCAGCTTAGCTTCGGGACAGAGCTCCTACAATGAGCAGTTCTTC.

The chain recombines TRBV30 with TRBJ1-2, with D maybe TRBD1 (5 bases). CDR1 and CDR2 (germline): GTSNPN, SVGIG (reference sequence). This CDR3 has 14 residues. Trimming took 5 bases from V and 0 from J, leaving 13 bases between them. DNA of the CDR3: TGTGCCTGGGCTGTGGCAGGGACTAACTATGGCTACACCTTC. This codes for CAWAVAGTNYGYTF.

In this sample, this clone turned up a few times. The chain carries TRBV6-6 and TRBJ1-5; tentatively, D is TRBD1 (5 bases). Trimming took off 6 bases at V and 1 base at J, with 7 bases between the two ends. CDR1 MNHNY and CDR2 SVGAGI come from the germline V gene (reference sequence). CDR3 length: 13 residues. CDR3 region: CASRRQSNQPQHF. The DNA for the CDR3 is TGTGCCAGCAGAAGACAGAGCAATCAGCCCCAGCATTTT.

The rearrangement uses TRBV5-1 and TRBJ1-3, with D unresolved. Between the trimmed V and J ends, which lost 0 bases and 0 bases, there was a span of 7 bases. This CDR3 is built from 15 residues. Germline values: CDR1 SGHRS, CDR2 YFSETQ. CDR3 loop: CASSLDGDSGNTIYF. In DNA form, the CDR3 reads TGCGCCAGCAGCTTGGACGGAGACTCTGGAAACACCATATATTTT.

The rearrangement links TRBV6-5 to TRBJ2-5; 10 bases match TRBD1. Germline CDR1 MNHEY, CDR2 SVGAGI. Unmatched junction bases numbered 5, after V lost 0 bases and J lost 4 bases. The CDR3 runs to 16 residues. The CDR3 DNA reads as TGTGCCAGCAGTTACTCCGGACAGGGGGGTTTAGAGACCCAGTACTTC. It encodes CASSYSGQGGLETQYF.

The chain couples TRBV18 to TRBJ1-1, with 7 bases fitting TRBD1. The CDR3 is made up of 17 amino acids. V was pared by 1 base and J by 4 bases, with 12 bases of the junction left unmatched. CDR1 is KGHSH and CDR2 is LQKENI in the germline V gene. The CDR3: CASSPLEITGVGTEAFF. CDR3 sequence (DNA): TGTGCCAGCTCACCACTAGAAATAACAGGGGTGGGCACTGAAGCTTTCTTT.

The table lists this clone with many counts. The V call is TRBV5-6, the J call TRBJ2-3; D unclear. Trimming removed 1 base at V and 3 bases at J, with 6 bases between. Germline-derived CDR1 and CDR2 are SGHDT and YYEEEE. The CDR3 loop spans 13 amino acids. The chain's CDR3 is CASSLSLTDTQYF. CDR3 nucleotide sequence: TGTGCCAGCAGCTTGTCTTTGACAGATACGCAGTATTTT. Supplemented by reference TRBV5-6 and TRBJ2-3, the full variable domain reads DAGVTQSPTHLIKTRGQQVTLRCSPKSGHDTVSWYQQALGQGPQFIFQYYEEEERQRGNFPDRFSGHQFPNYSSELNVNALLLGDSALYLCASSLSLTDTQYFGPGTRLTVL.

This clone was counted once. The chain uses TRBV10-3 and TRBJ2-5; D is uncertain. The CDR3 is 15 residues long. Germline CDR1 is ENHRY and CDR2 is SYGVKD. V was trimmed by 4 bases and J by 5 bases, leaving 17 bases between them. CDR3: CAISGVNSPRETQYF. DNA of the CDR3: TGTGCCATCAGTGGGGTCAACTCCCCCAGGGAGACCCAGTACTTC.

The V and J genes are TRBV18 and TRBJ1-1; the match to TRBD1 covers 7 bases. Germline CDR1 is KGHSH and CDR2 is LQKENI. With V trimmed by 2 bases and J by 4 bases, 7 bases remained unmatched. This CDR3 region has 15 residues. The CDR3 DNA sequence: TGTGCCAGCTCACCATACGTTACAGGGGTCACTGAAGCTTTCTTT. Its translation is CASSPYVTGVTEAFF.

The gene calls are TRBV5-4 and TRBJ2-1; D is perhaps TRBD2 (6 bases). The V gene's germline CDR1 is SGHNT and CDR2 YYREEE (reference sequence). Trimming took 1 base from V and 0 from J, leaving 8 bases between them. The length of the CDR3 is 15 residues. In nucleotides, the CDR3 is TGTGCCAGCAGCTTGACCGGGAGCTCCTACAATGAGCAGTTCTTC. This encodes CASSLTGSSYNEQFF.

The V call is TRBV30, the J call TRBJ2-7; 7 bases match TRBD1. J gave up 0 bases and V 3 bases, and 2 bases lay outside the gene matches. The CDR3 loop spans 13 amino acids. From germline, CDR1 is GTSNPN and CDR2 SVGIG (reference sequence). Here the CDR3 reads CAWSRDSSYEQYF. In nucleotides, the CDR3 is TGTGCCTGGAGCCGGGACAGCTCCTACGAGCAGTACTTC.

This chain connects TRBV6-4 to TRBJ1-1; D call uncertain. The V end was cut by 6 bases, the J end by 0 bases, with 8 bases between. CDR3 length: 13 amino acids. Germline-derived CDR1 and CDR2 are MRHNA and SNTAGT. Here the CDR3 DNA reads TGTGCCAGCAGGCGCGCGGTGAACACTGAAGCTTTCTTT. This gives the protein CASRRAVNTEAFF.

The chain carries TRBV23-1 and TRBJ2-1, with 10 bases fitting TRBD2. TRBV23-1 is reported as an ORF; its role is uncertain. V lost 4 bases, J lost 6 bases, and 12 bases stayed unmatched. The CDR3 contains 17 residues. CDR3 amino acids: CASSPGGSGRLGNEQFF. The CDR3 DNA follows: TGCGCCAGCAGTCCAGGGGGTAGCGGGAGGTTAGGCAATGAGCAGTTCTTC.

This clone was detected only once. This sequence joins TRBV10-3 and TRBJ2-2, with 11 bases identical to TRBD2. The length of the CDR3 is 19 residues. Germline-derived CDR1 and CDR2 are ENHRY and SYGVKD. J was trimmed by 0 bases and V by 0 bases; bases with no gene match: 6. The CDR3 protein is CAISESPGLAGSNTGELFF. In DNA form, the CDR3 reads TGTGCCATCAGTGAGTCTCCCGGACTAGCGGGTTCGAACACCGGGGAGCTGTTTTTT.

The chain has TRBV12-5 and TRBJ2-1; TRBD2 matches 9 bases. V was pared by 7 bases and J by 9 bases, with 13 bases of the junction left unmatched. Germline loops: CDR1 LGHNT, CDR2 FRNRAP. The CDR3 is 15 residues long. CDR3 bases: TGTGCTAGTGTCATAGGGGGCGGGAGGGCCTTTGAGCAGTTCTTC. Translation gives CASVIGGGRAFEQFF.

The chain is built from TRBV5-1 and TRBJ2-3, with D tentatively TRBD2 (6 bases). The germline V gene encodes CDR1 SGHRS and CDR2 YFSETQ. V lost 0 bases to trimming and J lost 4 bases, with 12 bases between them. The CDR3 sequence is 15 residues long. The CDR3 sequence: CASSLVAGSSDTQYF. The CDR3 DNA follows: TGCGCCAGCAGCTTGGTAGCCGGGAGTTCAGATACGCAGTATTTT.

J is TRBJ2-3 and V is TRBV9; TRBD1 aligns across 7 bases. CDR1 and CDR2 (germline): SGDLS, YYNGEE. Trimming removed 0 bases from V and 4 bases from J; junction bases left unmatched: 2. The CDR3 contains 14 residues. The CDR3 coding sequence is TGTGCCAGCAGCGTAGGGGACAGAGCAGATACGCAGTATTTT. Protein sequence: CASSVGDRADTQYF.

In this sample, this clone turned up a few times. The chain links TRBV18 to TRBJ1-1, with 8 bases identical to TRBD1. The CDR3 covers 12 residues. The V gene's germline CDR1 is KGHSH and CDR2 LQKENI. Trimming removed 8 bases from V and 5 bases from J; junction bases left unmatched: 4. The CDR3 DNA reads as TGTGCCAGCCATGACAGGGGAACTGAAGCTTTCTTT. Its translation: CASHDRGTEAFF.

This chain links TRBV4-3 with TRBJ1-2, with 11 bases matching TRBD1. This CDR3 comprises 17 residues. The V gene end was trimmed by 4 bases and the J gene end by 7 bases; junction bases not matched to a gene: 14. Germline V gene lookup returns CDR1 LGHNA and CDR2 YSLEER. CDR3 sequence reads: CASSRTDRGLSGSGYTF. In DNA form, the CDR3 reads TGCGCCAGCAGCCGAACGGACAGGGGGCTATCGGGTAGTGGCTACACCTTC.